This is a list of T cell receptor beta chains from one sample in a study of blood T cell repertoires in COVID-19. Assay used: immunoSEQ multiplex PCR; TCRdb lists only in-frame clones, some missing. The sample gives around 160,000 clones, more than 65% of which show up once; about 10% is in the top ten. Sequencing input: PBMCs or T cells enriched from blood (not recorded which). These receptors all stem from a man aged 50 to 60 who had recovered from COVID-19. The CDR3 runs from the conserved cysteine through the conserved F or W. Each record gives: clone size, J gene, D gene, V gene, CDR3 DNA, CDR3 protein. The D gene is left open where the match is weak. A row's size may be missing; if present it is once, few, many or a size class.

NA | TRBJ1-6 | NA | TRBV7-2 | TGTGCCAGCAGCTTAGGGGCGCTGAATTCACCCCTCCACTTT | CASSLGALNSPLHF
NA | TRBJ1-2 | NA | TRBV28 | TGTGCCAGCAGAAAACCTCCCAAGACAGGTACCTTC | CASRKPPKTGTF
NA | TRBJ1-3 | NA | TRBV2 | TGTGCCAGCAGTGAAGCGCGTCGAGGAAACACCATATATTTT | CASSEARRGNTIYF
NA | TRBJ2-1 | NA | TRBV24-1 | TGTGCCACCAGTGACCTTAGCGGCGGGGCCCACAATGAGCAGTTCTTC | CATSDLSGGAHNEQFF
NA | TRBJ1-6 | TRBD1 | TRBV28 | TGTGCCAGCAAAACAGGGGTCGGGTCACCCCTCCACTTT | CASKTGVGSPLHF
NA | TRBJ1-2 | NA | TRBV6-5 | TGTGCCAGCAGTTACTCAGGAGGCAACTATGGCTACACCTTC | CASSYSGGNYGYTF
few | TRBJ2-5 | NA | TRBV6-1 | TGTGCCAGCAGTGAACAGGTACAAGAGACCCAGTACTTC | CASSEQVQETQYF
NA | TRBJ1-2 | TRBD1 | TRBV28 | TGTGCCAGCACTGGACAGGCGTTCAGTGGCTACACCTTC | CASTGQAFSGYTF
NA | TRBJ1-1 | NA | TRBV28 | TGTGCCAGCAGTTTTTTGGAGGGAAAAGCTTTCTTT | CASSFLEGKAFF
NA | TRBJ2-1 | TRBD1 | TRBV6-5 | TGTGCCAGCAGGCCCCCGACAGGGTCAGGAAATGAGCAGTTCTTC | CASRPPTGSGNEQFF
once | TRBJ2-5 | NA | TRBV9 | TGTGCCAGCAGCACCTCGACAGTATACCAAGAGACCCAGTACTTC | CASSTSTVYQETQYF
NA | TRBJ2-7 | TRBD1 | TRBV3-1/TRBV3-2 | TGTGCCAGCAGCCAAGGGAGGGGACAGGGGGCGGTCGAGCAGTACTTC | CASSQGRGQGAVEQYF
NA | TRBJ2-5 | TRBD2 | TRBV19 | TGTGCCAGTAGTGCCCCCCAAGCGGGGCCCTTTCAAGAGACCCAGTACTTC | CASSAPQAGPFQETQYF
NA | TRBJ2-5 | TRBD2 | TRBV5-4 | TGTGCCAGCAGCGTGGCGGGGGTACAAGAGACCCAGTACTTC | CASSVAGVQETQYF
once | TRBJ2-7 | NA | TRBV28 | TGTGCCAGCGCGACGGAAGGGGGTAGCTCCTACGAGCAGTACTTC | CASATEGGSSYEQYF
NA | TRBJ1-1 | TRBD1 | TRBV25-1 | TGTGCCAGCAGTGAAGCAGGGACAGGGGGGGAAGCTTTCTTT | CASSEAGTGGEAFF
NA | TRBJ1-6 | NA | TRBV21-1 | TGTGCCAGTTGCAATGGCGGCAGCAGAAGCTCCTATAATTCACCCCTCCACTTT | CASCNGGSRSSYNSPLHF
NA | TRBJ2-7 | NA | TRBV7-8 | TGTGCCAGCAGCTTACCCCGCATGAGCTCCTACGAGCAGTACTTC | CASSLPRMSSYEQYF
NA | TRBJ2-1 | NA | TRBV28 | TGTGCCAGCAGTAACACAGGCATAAATGAGCAGTTCTTC | CASSNTGINEQFF
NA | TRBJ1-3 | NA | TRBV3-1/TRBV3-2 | TGTGCCAGCAGCCAGGGGGGGACGGCCTCTGGAAACACCATATATTTT | CASSQGGTASGNTIYF
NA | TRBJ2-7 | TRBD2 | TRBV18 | TGTGCCAGCTCACCCAGAACGGGGGGAGCGGAGGAGCAGTACTTC | CASSPRTGGAEEQYF
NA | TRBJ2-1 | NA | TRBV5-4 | TGTGCCAGCAAAAGGACCGGGACTGCCTACAATGAGCAGTTCTTC | CASKRTGTAYNEQFF
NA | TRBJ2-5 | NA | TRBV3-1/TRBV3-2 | TGTGCCAGCACCCCAACAGGGCCGGGGGAGACCCAGTACTTC | CASTPTGPGETQYF
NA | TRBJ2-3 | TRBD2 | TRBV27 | TGTGCCAGCAGTCCCCTGAGCGGGATCACAGATACGCAGTATTTT | CASSPLSGITDTQYF
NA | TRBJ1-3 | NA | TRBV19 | TGTGCCAGTAGAGTGGGAGAAGATGGAAACACCATATATTTT | CASRVGEDGNTIYF
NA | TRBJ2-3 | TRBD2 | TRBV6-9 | TGTGCCAGCAGTTACCGAGGACTAGAGAGCACCCCAGATACGCAGTATTTT | CASSYRGLESTPDTQYF
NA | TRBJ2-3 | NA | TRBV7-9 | TGTGCCAGCAGTCGGACAGGCACAGATACGCAGTATTTT | CASSRTGTDTQYF
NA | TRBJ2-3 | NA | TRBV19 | TGTGCCAGTAACGCAGGGGGGTCGACAGATACGCAGTATTTT | CASNAGGSTDTQYF
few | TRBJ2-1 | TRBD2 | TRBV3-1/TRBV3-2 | TGTGCCAGCAGCCAAGATCAGCGCGGGAGGAGCAATGAGCAGTTCTTC | CASSQDQRGRSNEQFF
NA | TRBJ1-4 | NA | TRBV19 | TGTGCCAGTAGTTCGGACAGTAGGGAAAAACTGTTTTTT | CASSSDSREKLFF
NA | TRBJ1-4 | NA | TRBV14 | TGTGCCAGCAGCCAAGGGGACTCGGGGGGCGAAAAACTGTTTTTT | CASSQGDSGGEKLFF
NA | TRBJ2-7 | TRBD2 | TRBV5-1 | TGCGCCAGCAGCTTGTCGTCTAGCGGTGCCTACGAGCAGTACTTC | CASSLSSSGAYEQYF
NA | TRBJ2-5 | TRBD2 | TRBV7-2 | TGTGCCAGCAGCTTAAGCGGGGGGAACCAAGAGACCCAGTACTTC | CASSLSGGNQETQYF
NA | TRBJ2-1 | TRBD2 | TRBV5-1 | TGCGCCAGCAGCTCGGGACTAGCGGGGTACAATGAGCAGTTCTTC | CASSSGLAGYNEQFF
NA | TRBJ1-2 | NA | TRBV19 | TGTGCCAGTAGTATATCCGGGACAAATGGCTACACCTTC | CASSISGTNGYTF
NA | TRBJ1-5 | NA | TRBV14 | TGTGCCAGCAGCCAATCGCGGAATCAGCCCCAGCATTTT | CASSQSRNQPQHF
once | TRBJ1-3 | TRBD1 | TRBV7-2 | TGTGCCAGCAGCAGACCTCAAGTACAGGGGGGGTCTGGAAACACCATATATTTT | CASSRPQVQGGSGNTIYF
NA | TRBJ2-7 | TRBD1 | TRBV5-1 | TGCGCCAGCAGCAGGACAGGGAGCTCCTACGAGCAGTACTTC | CASSRTGSSYEQYF
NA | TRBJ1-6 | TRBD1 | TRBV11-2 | TGTGCCAGCAGCCTCACAGGGGGTACGAATTCACCCCTCCACTTT | CASSLTGGTNSPLHF
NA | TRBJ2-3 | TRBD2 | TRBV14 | TGTGCCAGCAGCCATCTCCTAGCGGCGGGAACAGATACGCAGTATTTT | CASSHLLAAGTDTQYF
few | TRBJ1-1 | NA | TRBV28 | TGTGCCAGCGATTCAGTGAACACTGAAGCTTTCTTT | CASDSVNTEAFF
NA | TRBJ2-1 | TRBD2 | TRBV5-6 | TGTGCCAGCAGCTCTAGCGGGAGGGCCAATAGTGAGCAGTTCTTC | CASSSSGRANSEQFF